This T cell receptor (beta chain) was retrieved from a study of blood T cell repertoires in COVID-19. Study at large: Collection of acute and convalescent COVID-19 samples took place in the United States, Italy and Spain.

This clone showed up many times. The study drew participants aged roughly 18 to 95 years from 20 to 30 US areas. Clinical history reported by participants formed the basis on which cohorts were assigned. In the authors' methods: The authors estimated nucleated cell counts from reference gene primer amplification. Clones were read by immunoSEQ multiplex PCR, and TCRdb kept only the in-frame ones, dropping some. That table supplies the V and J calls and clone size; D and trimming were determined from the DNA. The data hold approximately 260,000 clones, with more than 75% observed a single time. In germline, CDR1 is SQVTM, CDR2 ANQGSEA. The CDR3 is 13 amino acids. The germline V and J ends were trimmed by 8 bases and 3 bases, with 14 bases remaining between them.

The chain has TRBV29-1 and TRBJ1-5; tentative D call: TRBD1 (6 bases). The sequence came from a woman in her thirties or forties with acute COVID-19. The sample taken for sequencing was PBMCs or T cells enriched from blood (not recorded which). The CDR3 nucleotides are TGCAGCCCCTCTGGACAGTACAATCAGCCCCAGCATTTT. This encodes CSPSGQYNQPQHF.